This entry lists 17 T cell receptor beta chains sequenced from one sample in a study of T-cell reconstitution after alpha-beta-depleted transplantation in children. It was with unique molecular identifiers that the TCRbeta library was prepared. Each CDR3 protein is one row after TCRdb ran MiXCR on the PCR reads. The data show more than 150,000 distinct CDR3 sequences, less than 8% seen once. The sequencing here drew on PBMCs from the stem cell graft donor, taken from the stem cell graft. These receptors came from a human donor who donated a stem cell graft to a child with Wiskott-Aldrich syndrome.

This clonotype came up a few times. CDR3 amino acids: CASSAGPYRDIQFF. DNA of the CDR3: TGTGCCAGCAGCGCGGGACCTTACAGGGACATTCAGTTCTTC. This chain connects TRBV6-4 to TRBJ2-1; possibly TRBD1 or TRBD2 for D (6 bases each). The CDR3 sequence is 14 residues long. Trimming took 6 bases from V and 13 from J, leaving 22 bases between them. Germline V CDR1 and CDR2: MRHNA, SNTAGT.

This clonotype was counted ten times or more. The chain has TRBV20-1 and TRBJ1-1; D is unclear. The CDR3 spans 13 residues. The V gene's germline CDR1 is DFQATT and CDR2 SNEGSKA (reference sequence). CDR3 loop: CSPTLHMNTEAFF. In DNA, the CDR3 is TGCAGCCCCACGCTCCATATGAACACTGAAGCTTTCTTT.

DNA of the CDR3: TGTGCCAGCAGCCCACGCAGGAGGGATCAGCCCCAGCATTTT. Its translation is CASSPRRRDQPQHF. This chain uses TRBV7-2 with TRBJ1-5; no firm D call. Per germline, CDR1 SGHTA and CDR2 FQGNSA. V dropped 5 bases and J dropped 5 bases, with 13 bases sitting between them. The CDR3 contains 14 residues.

This clonotype was seen a handful of times. This chain uses TRBV14 with TRBJ2-1; weak D call: TRBD1 (5 bases). CDR3 size: 18 residues. V dropped 4 bases and J dropped 3 bases, with 22 bases sitting between them. The germline V gene encodes CDR1 SGHDN and CDR2 FVKESK. This chain's CDR3 is CASSPMKGQGFFYNEQFF. DNA of the CDR3: TGTGCCAGCAGCCCAATGAAGGGGCAGGGCTTTTTCTACAATGAGCAGTTCTTC.

This clonotype was seen more than once but under ten times. V and J are TRBV7-9 and TRBJ2-7; a possible D gene is TRBD1 (6 bases). The germline V gene encodes CDR1 SEHNR and CDR2 FQNEAQ (reference sequence). This CDR3 has 13 residues. Between the trimmed V and J ends, which lost 5 bases and 2 bases, there was a span of 10 bases. The CDR3 coding sequence is TGTGCCAGCAGCACAGACAGGACCTACGAGCAGTACTTC. Protein: CASSTDRTYEQYF. Supplemented by reference TRBV7-9 and TRBJ2-7, the full variable domain reads DTGVSQNPRHKITKRGQNVTFRCDPISEHNRLYWYRQTLGQGPEFLTYFQNEAQLEKSRLLSDRFSAERPKGSFSTLEIQRTEQGDSAMYLCASSTDRTYEQYFGPGTRLTVT.

The chain combines TRBV29-1 with TRBJ1-6; perhaps TRBD1 as D (6 bases). The CDR3 consists of 13 residues. The V end was cut by 4 bases, the J end by 8 bases, with 12 bases between. Germline V gene sequence: CDR1 SQVTM, CDR2 ANQGSEA. The CDR3 DNA sequence: TGCAGCGTTGGGACAGAAGGGGATTCACCCCTCCACTTT. Translated, it gives CSVGTEGDSPLHF. The variable domain in full, with the rest retrieved from reference TRBV29-1 and TRBJ1-6, is SAVISQKPSRDICQRGTSLTIQCQVDSQVTMMFWYRQQPGQSLTLIATANQGSEATYESGFVIDKFPISRPNLTFSTLTVSNMSPEDSSIYLCSVGTEGDSPLHFGNGTRLTVT.

This clonotype was observed at least ten times. J is TRBJ1-1 and V is TRBV5-1; 8 bases agree with TRBD1. Germline V gives CDR1 SGHRS, CDR2 YFSETQ. The CDR3 runs 14 residues. The V segment lost 4 bases and the J segment 7 bases; nucleotides outside the gene matches: 9. CDR3 residues: CASSESDRDFEAFF. CDR3 bases: TGCGCCAGCAGCGAATCGGACAGGGATTTTGAAGCTTTCTTT.

V is TRBV30 and J is TRBJ1-5, with D possibly being TRBD1 (6 bases). Germline lookup yields CDR1 GTSNPN and CDR2 SVGIG (reference sequence). This CDR3 has 16 amino acids. Deletions cut 2 bases from V and 0 bases from J, with 14 bases between. Here the CDR3 reads CAWSPSRGFSNQPQHF. DNA for the CDR3: TGTGCCTGGAGTCCTTCCAGGGGATTTAGCAATCAGCCCCAGCATTTT.

At least ten counts were recorded for this clonotype. The chain employs TRBV7-8 and TRBJ2-1, with 13 bases lining up with TRBD2. CDR3 length: 19 amino acids. Germline V CDR1 and CDR2: SGHVS, FQNEAQ. Losses at the gene ends were 1 base for V and 2 bases for J; bases not matched to a gene: 8. CDR3 protein: CASSLGSTSGRAAYNEQFF. For the CDR3, the DNA is TGTGCCAGCAGCTTAGGTTCAACTAGCGGGAGGGCCGCCTACAATGAGCAGTTCTTC. The whole variable domain, filled in from reference TRBV7-8 and TRBJ2-1, reads GAGVSQSPRYKVAKRGQDVALRCDPISGHVSLFWYQQALGQGPEFLTYFQNEAQLDKSGLPSDRFFAERPEGSVSTLKIQRTQQEDSAVYLCASSLGSTSGRAAYNEQFFGPGTRLTVL.

This clonotype was seen ten or more times. The chain uses TRBV4-3 and TRBJ2-1, with D perhaps TRBD2 (5 bases). This CDR3 is built from 18 residues. Germline V gives CDR1 LGHNA, CDR2 YSLEER. V was shortened by 1 base and J by 3 bases, with 19 bases between the two germline ends. DNA of the CDR3: TGCGCCAGCAGCCAAGGTATAGACGGGATGGTGGGCTACAATGAGCAGTTCTTC. Encoded protein: CASSQGIDGMVGYNEQFF.

V gene TRBV11-2 combines with J gene TRBJ2-3; 8 bases are shared with TRBD2. The CDR3 has 14 residues. Trimming at V came to 6 bases and at J to 4 bases, leaving 6 bases not matched to a gene. Germline V gives CDR1 SGHAT, CDR2 FQNNGV. The CDR3 DNA reads TGTGCCAGCAGTACAACTAGCGGCGCAGATACGCAGTATTTT. Protein product: CASSTTSGADTQYF.

This clonotype was found many times. The chain has TRBV6-5 and TRBJ2-6; 7 nucleotides align to TRBD1. CDR3 length equals 19 residues. Germline V CDR1 and CDR2: MNHEY, SVGAGI. V lost 4 bases, J lost 0 bases, and 12 bases stayed unmatched. Written as DNA, the CDR3 is TGTGCCAGCAGTTCTTTGTCCGGGACAGTCAACTCTGGGGCCAACGTCCTGACTTTC. Amino acids: CASSSLSGTVNSGANVLTF.

This clonotype came up a few times. V and J are TRBV5-1 and TRBJ1-6; perhaps TRBD1 as D (5 bases). This CDR3 spans 17 amino acids. Per germline, CDR1 SGHRS and CDR2 YFSETQ. V lost 0 bases, J lost 1 base, and 11 bases lay in between. CDR3 coding DNA: TGCGCCAGCAGCTTGGAGGTCGGGGGTTCCTATAATTCACCCCTCCACTTT. Amino acids: CASSLEVGGSYNSPLHF. Using reference TRBV5-1 and TRBJ1-6 for the parts outside the CDR3, the full variable domain is KAGVTQTPRYLIKTRGQQVTLSCSPISGHRSVSWYQQTPGQGLQFLFEYFSETQRNKGNFPGRFSGRQFSNSRSEMNVSTLELGDSALYLCASSLEVGGSYNSPLHFGNGTRLTVT.

This rearrangement joins TRBV10-3 to TRBJ2-1; 10 bases agree with TRBD2. Trimming removed 4 bases from V and 6 bases from J; junction bases left unmatched: 9. CDR3 size: 16 residues. Germline V gene sequence: CDR1 ENHRY, CDR2 SYGVKD. The CDR3 DNA sequence: TGTGCCATCAGTGGGCTAGCGGGAGTAATATCCAATGAGCAGTTCTTC. It translates to CAISGLAGVISNEQFF.

This clonotype was counted at least ten times. The chain joins TRBV20-1 to TRBJ1-1; 7 positions agree with TRBD1. V lost 3 bases and J lost 5; bases outside the gene matches: 18. The CDR3 is 17 residues long. Germline V gene sequence: CDR1 DFQATT, CDR2 SNEGSKA (reference sequence). This CDR3 reads CSASLDQGGTVGTEAFF. CDR3 DNA sequence: TGCAGTGCTAGCCTCGACCAGGGGGGCACGGTGGGAACTGAAGCTTTCTTT.

The sample holds a few counts of this clonotype. The rearrangement uses TRBV11-2 and TRBJ2-2, with D unclear. Germline V gives CDR1 SGHAT, CDR2 FQNNGV. The V end was cut by 1 base, the J end by 7 bases, with 13 bases between. The CDR3 contains 15 residues. Here the CDR3 DNA reads TGTGCCAGCAGCTTAGTCCGCGATAGCCGCGGGGAGCTGTTTTTT. Encoded protein: CASSLVRDSRGELFF.

The sample holds many counts of this clonotype. This chain uses TRBV5-5 with TRBJ2-1; D may be TRBD1 (5 bases). CDR3 length: 15 residues. V lost 3 bases, J lost 6 bases, and 16 bases lay in between. Germline lookup yields CDR1 SGHKS and CDR2 YYEKEE (reference sequence). The DNA for the CDR3 is TGTGCCAGCAGCTCGATTCAGGGTGATGGCAATGAGCAGTTCTTC. This translates into CASSSIQGDGNEQFF.